A single T cell receptor beta chain is shown here with its context. Antigen specificity is unknown. Other DNA sequences within the sample encode an identical CDR3. The CDR3 length is 13 residues. Per germline, CDR1 SGHRS and CDR2 YFSETQ. V was pared by 4 bases and J by 4 bases, with 4 bases of the junction left unmatched. The source of the sample is a study of shared clonotypes between healthy human individuals. Study in general: Per-donor plates numbered three CD4 naive, three CD4 memory, two CD8 naive and one CD8 memory.

The repertoire was sequenced with immunoSEQ multiplex PCR; TCRdb's copy has only in-frame clones and lacks some. The sample lists 2 million to 3 million clones, 85% to 95% seen once, with around 0.14% in the top ten. Study-level findings and limits: Compared with clonotypes that all four donors shared, non-shared clonotypes had lower generation probabilities.

Healthy HIV-negative adults without recent acute infections or vaccinations served as donors. The sample consisted of naive CD4+ T cells sorted from blood. The subset here: CD45RA+ positively selected. The receptor comes from a man aged 18 to 29 in good health. This sequence joins TRBV5-1 and TRBJ1-2; TRBD1 aligns across 7 bases. DNA of the CDR3: TGCGCCAGCAGCCCGCGGGACAGCTATGGCTACACCTTC. Translated, it gives CASSPRDSYGYTF.